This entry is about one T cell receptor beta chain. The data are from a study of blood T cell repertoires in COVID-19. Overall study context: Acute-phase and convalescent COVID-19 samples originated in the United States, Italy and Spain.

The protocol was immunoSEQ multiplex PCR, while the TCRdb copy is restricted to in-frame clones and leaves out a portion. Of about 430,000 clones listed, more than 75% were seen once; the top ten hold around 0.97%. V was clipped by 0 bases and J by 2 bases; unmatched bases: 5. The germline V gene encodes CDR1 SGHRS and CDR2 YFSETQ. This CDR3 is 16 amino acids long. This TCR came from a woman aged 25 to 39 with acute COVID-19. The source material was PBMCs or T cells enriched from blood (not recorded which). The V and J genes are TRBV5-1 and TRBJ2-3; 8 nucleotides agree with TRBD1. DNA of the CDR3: TGCGCCAGCAGCTTGGGGGGGACAGGCGACACAGATACGCAGTATTTT. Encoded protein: CASSLGGTGDTDTQYF.